The clone carrying this TCR beta chain was seen only a few times. The data belong to a study of blood T cells in healthy people across ages. Every sample yielded at least 6 million isolated PBMCs. The V gene's germline CDR1 is SEHNR and CDR2 FQNEAQ (reference sequence). This CDR3 is 16 amino acids long. The second PCR ran about 6 to 12 cycles with a sample-barcoded 5' primer and J-beta primers. TCRdb re-called the 5' RACE reads with MiXCR, one entry per CDR3 protein. Of 650,000 to 1,000,000 distinct CDR3 sequences in the sample, roughly 35% were seen once. The chain is built from TRBV7-9 and TRBJ2-1, with D perhaps TRBD1 (5 bases). TRBJ2-7 matches the DNA end more closely, so the J call is doubtful. Sample: blood. This clonotype originated in a man in his late teens or twenties in good health. CDR3 residues: CASSQNQGLSYNEQYF. DNA for the CDR3: TGTGCCAGCAGCCAAAACCAGGGCCTCTCCTACAATGAGCAGTACTTC.